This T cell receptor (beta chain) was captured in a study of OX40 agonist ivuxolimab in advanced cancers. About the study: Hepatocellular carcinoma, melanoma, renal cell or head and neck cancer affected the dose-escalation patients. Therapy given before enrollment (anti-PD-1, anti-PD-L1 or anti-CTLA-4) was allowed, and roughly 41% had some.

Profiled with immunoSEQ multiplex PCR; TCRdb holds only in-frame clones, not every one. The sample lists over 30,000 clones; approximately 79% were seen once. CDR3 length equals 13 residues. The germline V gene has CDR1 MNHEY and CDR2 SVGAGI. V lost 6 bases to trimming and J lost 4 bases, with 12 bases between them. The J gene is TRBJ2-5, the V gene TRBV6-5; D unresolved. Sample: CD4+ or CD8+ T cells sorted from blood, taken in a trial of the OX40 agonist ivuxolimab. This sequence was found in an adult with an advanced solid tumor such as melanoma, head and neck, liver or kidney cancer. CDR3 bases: TGTGCCAGCAGGGCTATAGGGTCAGAGACCCAGTACTTC. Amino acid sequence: CASRAIGSETQYF.